The T cell receptor (beta chain) described here comes from a study of tumor-infiltrating lymphocytes in primary liver carcinoma (dated by TCRdb to 2015 to 2018). For the wider study: Of the five patients, three men and two women aged 30 to 69 years, four had hepatocellular carcinoma and one had combined HCC and intrahepatic cholangiocarcinoma. The five patients had tumors staged T1-T3 N0M0, with maximum diameters ranging from about 4.2 to 10 cm. Each sample produced roughly 3.65 to 7.5 million productive TCRbeta reads, and read depth showed no significant difference between tissue types. For each liver tumor, the study sampled five regions along with adjacent normal tissue and blood, and applied TCRbeta repertoire sequencing, expression microarrays and whole-exome sequencing. A total of approximately 35 specimens from 5 patients underwent TCRbeta repertoire sequencing, comprising about 25 tumor regions, 5 adjacent noncancerous liver tissues and 5 peripheral blood samples. High reproducibility was observed for the technical replicate repertoires, with mean shared-clone rates approximately 0.9 and correlation coefficients above 0.98.

Study-level results and caveats: The study included only four to six patients, and the authors note findings should be validated in a larger study. Consistent with antigen-driven expansion, pairs of tumor regions showed higher repertoire overlap (mean roughly 36%) than either tumor-adjacent pairs (about 17%) or tumor-blood pairs (around 14%). The top 250 clones accounted for a significantly greater share of the repertoire in tumors than in blood (p = 0.039). Comparison of CD4+ and CD8+ T cell repertoires was precluded by the use of bulk unsorted samples. Only the TCR beta chain was sequenced, so true repertoire diversity is likely underestimated because unpaired alpha chains were not captured.

Using a constant-region primer and ProtoScript II reverse transcriptase, TCRbeta-specific cDNA was reverse-transcribed from about 540 ng total RNA. TCRbeta libraries were built with three nested multiplex PCR rounds, a slightly modified ARM-PCR procedure. Each of the first two PCR rounds ran for about 10 cycles using multiplex TRBV1-TRBV30 forward primers together with a Cbeta reverse primer. Sample barcodes and Illumina adapters were added in a final 25-cycle PCR with Deep VentR polymerase. Before sequencing, amplicons of 200-500 bp were purified from gel using a QIAquick gel extraction kit. An Illumina HiSeq 2500 was used to sequence the TCRbeta amplicons with 250-bp paired-end reads. Per the source publication's procedure: Trimmomatic v0.33 was used to quality-trim the reads, and FLASH v1.2.11 was used to merge paired reads so that full CDR3 sequences could be recovered. MiGEC v1.2.1b assigned V, D and J germline segments to the rearranged TCRbeta sequences. VDJtools v1.0.0 computed clonotype statistics and Shannon-Wiener diversity indices. To reduce sampling bias, subsequent analyses other than the diversity analysis used only the 250 most abundant clonotypes in each sample. TCRdb handled the public reads itself, with Q25 trimming in fastp and clone calling in MiXCR, and kept productive beta chains. Each CDR3 protein appears once, grouped with its most common genes and DNA. TCRdb, not the original authors, processed these V and J calls. Present in this sample are fewer than 85,000 distinct CDR3 sequences, 69% of which were seen just once. The ten largest clones represent roughly 25% of the sample.

This clonotype was counted between two and nine times. This receptor's antigen is unknown. Base qualities are not at hand, and no much larger clone is one base apart. Taken from the germline V gene, the CDR1 and CDR2 loops are SGHTA and FQGTGA. V drops 4 bases and J drops 6 bases, leaving 11 bases in between. Taken from cysteine to phenylalanine, the CDR3 has 13 residues. The retained sequence is limited to the CDR3, 39 bases, with the frame set at the first base. Without any cell sorting, total RNA and DNA were extracted together from approximately 22-30 mg of bulk tissue using the AllPrep DNA/RNA mini kit. Between November 2015 and 2016, 4 or 5 patients in China with histopathologically diagnosed primary liver carcinoma had surgical resection. Patients had chronic HBV infection and were treatment-naive at sampling. Fresh tumor and adjacent tissue pieces were bisected; one half was stored in RNAlater at -80°C, the other sent for histology.

The rearranged chain carries TRBV7-3 and TRBJ2-3, and TRBD2 may be the D gene, going by 5 matching bases. This TCR derives from a man aged 35 to 55 with primary liver carcinoma and hepatitis B virus infection. Sequencing used tumor-adjacent normal liver tissue. The sequenced DNA: TGTGCCAGCAGCTACGGAGGTGTCGATACGCAGTATTTT. The encoded protein is CASSYGGVDTQYF.